The 16 T cell receptor beta chains below come from one sample, sequenced in a study of patients with pleural tuberculosis. TCRdb called the reads again in MiXCR, with one record for every CDR3 protein. The profile shows about 29,000 distinct CDR3 sequences, 18% of them singletons. The specimen was peripheral blood. These receptors all stem from a human donor with pleural tuberculosis.

This clonotype came up many times. The chain uses TRBV7-9 and TRBJ1-2, with unresolved D. V dropped 0 bases and J dropped 2 bases, with 13 bases sitting between them. This CDR3 has 16 amino acids. Looked up from germline, CDR1 is SEHNR and CDR2 is FQNEAQ (reference sequence). The CDR3 DNA reads as TGTGCCAGCAGCTTAGCGAGAAGCACAAGGAACTATGGCTACACCTTC. This encodes CASSLARSTRNYGYTF.

This clonotype was observed many times. The rearrangement uses TRBV3-1 and TRBJ2-7; no definite D call. The CDR3 length is 13 residues. V lost 1 base, J lost 1 base, and 5 bases lay in between. The V gene's germline CDR1 is LGHDT and CDR2 YNNKEL (reference sequence). CDR3 region: CASSQVGSYEQYF. CDR3 sequence (DNA): TGTGCCAGCAGCCAAGTAGGATCCTACGAGCAGTACTTC.

This clonotype was picked up a small number of times. Given a much more abundant clone one base away, this may be a read error. The chain's CDR3 is CASSPLETGAFF. CDR3 DNA: TGTGCCAGCTCACCACTTGAGACTGGAGCTTTCTTT. This chain uses TRBV18 with TRBJ1-1; D is ambiguous. CDR1 KGHSH and CDR2 LQKENI come from the germline V gene. The CDR3 is made up of 12 amino acids. The entire variable domain, with the rest obtained from reference TRBV18 and TRBJ1-1, is as follows: NAGVMQNPRHLVRRRGQEARLRCSPMKGHSHVYWYRQLPEEGLKFMVYLQKENIIDESGMPKERFSAEFPKEGPSILRIQQVVRGDSAAYFCASSPLETGAFFGQGTRLTVV.

This clonotype was detected many times. This rearrangement joins TRBV2 to TRBJ2-7, with a possible D match to TRBD1 (6 bases). The length of the CDR3 is 13 residues. Germline lookup yields CDR1 SNHLY and CDR2 FYNNEI. Trimming pared 8 bases from V and 0 bases from J, leaving 11 bases between. DNA for the CDR3: TGTGCCAGCGGACAGTTTAACTCCTACGAGCAGTACTTC. Translating it yields CASGQFNSYEQYF.

This clonotype showed up many times. This sequence joins TRBV14 and TRBJ2-5, with D unresolved. V lost 1 base and J 7 bases, leaving 10 bases between the germline ends. The V gene's germline CDR1 is SGHDN and CDR2 FVKESK. This CDR3 is built from 13 residues. The CDR3 nucleotides are TGTGCCAGCAGCCAAGTTAGCTACGGGACCCAGTACTTC. Protein sequence: CASSQVSYGTQYF.

Notes on this clonotype: One end of the junction varies from germline; a read error may be responsible. The V and J genes are TRBV19 and TRBJ1-2, with D uncertain. Germline CDR1 LNHDA, CDR2 SQIVND (reference sequence). The CDR3 loop spans 12 amino acids. CDR3 DNA: TGTGTCAGTAGTTCCGGGAGGGATGGCTACACCTTC. This sequence encodes CVSSSGRDGYTF.

This clonotype was counted many times. The chain recombines TRBV5-4 with TRBJ2-5; D gene unclear. Germline V lookup: CDR1 SGHNT, CDR2 YYREEE (reference sequence). Trimming pared 0 bases from V and 2 bases from J, leaving 14 bases between. The length of the CDR3 is 16 residues. As DNA, the CDR3 is TGTGCCAGCAGCTTGGGTGTTTTTGCCCAGCAAGAGACCCAGTACTTC. It codes for CASSLGVFAQQETQYF.

This clonotype showed up many times. The chain recombines TRBV5-4 with TRBJ2-3; 12 positions match TRBD2. Unmatched junction bases numbered 11, after V lost 5 bases and J lost 4 bases. CDR3 length equals 17 residues. Germline CDR1 reads SGHNT; CDR2 reads YYREEE (reference sequence). The CDR3 bases are TGTGCCAGCAGTCAGAAAGCGCTAGCGGGAGGGCCAGATACGCAGTATTTT. Protein sequence: CASSQKALAGGPDTQYF.

This clonotype was detected ten times or more. The CDR3 region is CASSLAGIAEAFF. The CDR3 bases are TGTGCCAGCAGCTTAGCGGGGATCGCTGAAGCTTTCTTT. The chain links TRBV7-2 to TRBJ1-1, with D hard to call. The CDR3 consists of 13 residues. Germline V gene lookup returns CDR1 SGHTA and CDR2 FQGNSA. The germline V and J ends were trimmed by 0 bases and 6 bases, with 8 bases remaining between them.

This clonotype was recorded at least ten times. The CDR3: CASSFPGRDYSNQPQHF. In DNA form, the CDR3 reads TGTGCCAGCAGTTTCCCGGGCAGGGACTATAGCAATCAGCCCCAGCATTTT. The V call is TRBV28, the J call TRBJ1-5; D is perhaps TRBD1 (5 bases). The CDR3 loop spans 17 amino acids. Trimming took off 3 bases at V and 0 bases at J, with 15 bases between the two ends. Per germline, CDR1 MDHEN and CDR2 SYDVKM.

This clonotype appeared once. A much bigger clone sits one base away, suggesting this may be a read error. The gene calls are TRBV9 and TRBJ2-7; D remains ambiguous. The germline V gene encodes CDR1 SGDLS and CDR2 YYNGEE. The length of the CDR3 is 14 residues. The CDR3 region has the DNA TGTGCCAGCAGCGTAACAGCGTACGGTGACGACCAGTACTTC. This gives the protein CASSVTAYGDDQYF. Full variable domain (missing parts from reference TRBV9 and TRBJ2-7): DSGVTQTPKHLITATGQRVTLRCSPRSGDLSVYWYQQSLDQGLQFLIQYYNGEERAKGNILERFSAQQFPDLHSELNLSSLELGDSALYFCASSVTAYGDDQYFGPGTRLTVT.

In this sample, this clonotype turned up many times. The genes are TRBV15 and TRBJ1-5; D ambiguous. CDR1 and CDR2 (germline): LNHNV, YYDKDF (reference sequence). The CDR3 runs to 12 residues. V lost 1 base and J lost 5, with 3 bases in between. CDR3 sequence reads: CATSRVHQPQHF. The CDR3 bases are TGTGCCACCAGCAGAGTCCATCAGCCCCAGCATTTT.

A note on this clonotype: One end of the junction is discordant with germline, which a read error may explain. The chain combines TRBV11-2 with TRBJ1-1; D is ambiguous. Germline CDR1 is SGHAT and CDR2 is FQNNGV. CDR3 length: 13 amino acids. The CDR3 protein is CASRLRWETEASF. The DNA for the CDR3 is TGTGCCAGCAGATTGCGCTGGGAGACTGAAGCTTCCTTT.

This clonotype is termed medium-sized (0.01 to 0.1%). The chain is built from TRBV27 and TRBJ2-7, with D possibly matching TRBD1 (5 bases). Trimming removed 3 bases from V and 7 bases from J, with 13 bases in between. The germline V gene has CDR1 MNHEY and CDR2 SMNVEV (reference sequence). CDR3 size: 13 residues. CDR3 coding DNA: TGTGCCAGCAGTTTGAAGACAGCTCAGGAGCAGTACTTC. As protein: CASSLKTAQEQYF.

This clonotype was found many times. CDR3 sequence reads: CASSMDKAEQYF. The CDR3 DNA sequence: TGTGCCAGCAGCATGGACAAGGCCGAGCAGTACTTC. The genes are TRBV7-6 and TRBJ2-7, with D perhaps TRBD1 (5 bases). Germline assignment: CDR1 SGHVS and CDR2 FNYEAQ. The CDR3 runs 12 residues. The V gene lost 5 bases and the J gene lost 6 bases, with 11 bases spanning the gap. Using reference TRBV7-6 and TRBJ2-7 for the parts outside the CDR3, the full variable domain is GAGVSQSPRYKVTKRGQDVALRCDPISGHVSLYWYRQALGQGPEFLTYFNYEAQQDKSGLPNDRFSAERPEGSISTLTIQRTEQRDSAMYRCASSMDKAEQYFGPGTRLTVT.

This clonotype was recorded many times. J is TRBJ1-2 and V is TRBV5-1; D may be TRBD1 (6 bases). With 3 bases removed from V and 6 bases from J, the gap between germline ends came to 24 bases. Per the germline V gene, CDR1 is SGHRS and CDR2 is YFSETQ. CDR3 length: 17 residues. The CDR3 region is CASSSQGGRRTFHGYTF. The CDR3 DNA follows: TGCGCCAGCAGCTCCCAAGGGGGGCGACGGACCTTTCATGGCTACACCTTC.